The clone carrying this T cell receptor beta chain was picked up a small number of times. Trimming took 3 bases from V and 0 from J, leaving 10 bases between them. Germline CDR1 SGDLS, CDR2 YYNGEE. The CDR3 runs to 14 residues. This sample was taken from a study of T-cell memory formation after mild COVID-19. TCRdb called the 5' RACE reads again in MiXCR, with one record for every CDR3 protein. The sample lists approximately 410,000 distinct CDR3 sequences, less than 25% occurring once. V gene TRBV9 combines with J gene TRBJ2-7, with a tentative D call TRBD1 (6 bases). The sample was PBMCs or a T cell subset sorted from them (not recorded which). This TCR was sampled from an adult woman who had mild COVID-19 (a few samples of this study predate the infection). Cell type and time point are not known. CDR3: CASSGRDTSYEQYF. CDR3 DNA: TGTGCCAGCAGCGGCCGGGACACCTCCTACGAGCAGTACTTC.